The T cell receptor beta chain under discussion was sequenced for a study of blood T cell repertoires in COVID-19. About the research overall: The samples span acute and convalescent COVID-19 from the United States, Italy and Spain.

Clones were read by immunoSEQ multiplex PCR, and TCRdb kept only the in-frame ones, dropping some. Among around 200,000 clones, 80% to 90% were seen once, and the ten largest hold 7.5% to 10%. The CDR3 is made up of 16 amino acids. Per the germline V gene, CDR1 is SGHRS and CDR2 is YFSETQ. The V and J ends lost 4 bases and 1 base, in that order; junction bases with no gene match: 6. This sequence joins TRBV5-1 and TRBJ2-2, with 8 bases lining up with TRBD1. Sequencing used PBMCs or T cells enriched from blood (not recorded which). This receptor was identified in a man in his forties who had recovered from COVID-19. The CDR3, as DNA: TGCGCCAGCAGCGCAAGGACAGGGATGAACACCGGGGAGCTGTTTTTT. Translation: CASSARTGMNTGELFF.